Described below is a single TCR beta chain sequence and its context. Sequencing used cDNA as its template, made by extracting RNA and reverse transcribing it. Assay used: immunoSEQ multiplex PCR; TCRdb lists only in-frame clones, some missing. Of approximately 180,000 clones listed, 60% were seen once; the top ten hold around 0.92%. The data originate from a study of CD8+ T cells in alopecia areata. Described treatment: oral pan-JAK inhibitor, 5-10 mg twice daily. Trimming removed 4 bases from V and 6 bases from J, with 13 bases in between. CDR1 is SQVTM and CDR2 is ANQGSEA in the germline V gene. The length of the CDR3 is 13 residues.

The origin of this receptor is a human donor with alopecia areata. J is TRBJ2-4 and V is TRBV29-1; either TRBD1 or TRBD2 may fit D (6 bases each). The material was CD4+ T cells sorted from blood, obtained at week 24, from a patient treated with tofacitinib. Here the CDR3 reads CSVVVPGANIQYF. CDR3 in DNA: TGCAGCGTTGTCGTCCCGGGGGCAAACATTCAGTACTTC.